What follows are 7 T cell receptor beta chains derived from one specimen sequenced in a study of T cells after yellow fever vaccination. TCRdb processed the 5' RACE reads anew with MiXCR; each CDR3 protein has one entry. The table shows about 350,000 distinct CDR3 sequences, with approximately 4% occurring only once. Sequencing used PBMCs, obtained 5 days after the yellow fever booster vaccination. These receptors originate from a man between 18 and 35 years old who received the YFV17D yellow fever vaccine.

This clonotype came up a few times. V usage is TRBV4-1 and J usage is TRBJ2-3, with D perhaps TRBD2 (6 bases). V dropped 1 base and J dropped 0 bases, with 14 bases sitting between them. Per the germline V gene, CDR1 is MGHRA and CDR2 is YSYEKL. The CDR3 is made up of 17 amino acids. CDR3 sequence reads: CASSQGWGGTSTDTQYF. CDR3 sequence (DNA): TGCGCCAGCAGCCAAGGATGGGGAGGTACTAGCACAGATACGCAGTATTTT.

V usage is TRBV10-3 and J usage is TRBJ1-5; 9 bases match TRBD1. J gave up 7 bases and V 3 bases, and 16 bases lay outside the gene matches. Germline V gene sequence: CDR1 ENHRY, CDR2 SYGVKD. This CDR3 comprises 18 residues. This chain's CDR3 is CAISEIDRGTGVLQPQHF. In DNA, the CDR3 is TGTGCCATCAGTGAAATCGACAGGGGGACTGGGGTCCTACAGCCCCAGCATTTT.

J is TRBJ2-7 and V is TRBV7-8; 12 bases agree with TRBD2. Germline V gene data show CDR1 as SGHVS and CDR2 as FQNEAQ. The CDR3 loop spans 15 amino acids. Unmatched junction bases numbered 7, after V lost 4 bases and J lost 6 bases. The CDR3 nucleotides are TGTGCCAGCAGCTCCAGACTAGCGGGGGATAGCGAGCAGTACGTC. Translated: CASSSRLAGDSEQYV.

This clonotype has ten or more counts. The rearrangement links TRBV5-4 to TRBJ2-3, with 14 bases fitting TRBD2. The CDR3 contains 17 residues. The germline V gene has CDR1 SGHNT and CDR2 YYREEE (reference sequence). J lost 4 bases, V lost 5 bases, and 9 bases had no gene match. The CDR3 DNA follows: TGTGCCAGCAGACCGCCGACTAGCGGGGGGGCCGCAGATACGCAGTATTTT. Translated, it gives CASRPPTSGGAADTQYF.

The rearrangement uses TRBV2 and TRBJ1-1, with 11 bases lining up with TRBD1. There are 15 residues in the CDR3. The germline V gene has CDR1 SNHLY and CDR2 FYNNEI. With 7 bases clipped from V and 6 bases from J, the junction kept 10 bases outside the gene matches. The CDR3 DNA is TGTGCCAGCAATGCCCACGGACAGGGGGCTCCTGAAGCTTTCTTT. It yields the protein CASNAHGQGAPEAFF.

The chain couples TRBV6-2 or TRBV6-3 to TRBJ2-3; possibly TRBD1 for D (6 bases). CDR3 length: 15 amino acids. The V end lost 2 bases, the J end lost 4 bases, and 13 bases lay between the germline ends. Germline loops: CDR1 MNHEY, CDR2 SVGEGT. The DNA of the CDR3 is TGTGCCAGCAGTTACCCGGACAGTTCCTCAGATACGCAGTATTTT. This sequence encodes CASSYPDSSSDTQYF.

This clonotype has just a few counts. As DNA, the CDR3 is TGTGCCAGCTCGCCCAGGGAGCCCTATGGCTACACCTTC. Its translation is CASSPREPYGYTF. V is TRBV18 and J is TRBJ1-2; D possibly corresponds to TRBD1 (5 bases). Trimming took 6 bases from V and 4 from J, leaving 12 bases between them. CDR3 length: 13 amino acids. Per the germline V gene, CDR1 is KGHSH and CDR2 is LQKENI.